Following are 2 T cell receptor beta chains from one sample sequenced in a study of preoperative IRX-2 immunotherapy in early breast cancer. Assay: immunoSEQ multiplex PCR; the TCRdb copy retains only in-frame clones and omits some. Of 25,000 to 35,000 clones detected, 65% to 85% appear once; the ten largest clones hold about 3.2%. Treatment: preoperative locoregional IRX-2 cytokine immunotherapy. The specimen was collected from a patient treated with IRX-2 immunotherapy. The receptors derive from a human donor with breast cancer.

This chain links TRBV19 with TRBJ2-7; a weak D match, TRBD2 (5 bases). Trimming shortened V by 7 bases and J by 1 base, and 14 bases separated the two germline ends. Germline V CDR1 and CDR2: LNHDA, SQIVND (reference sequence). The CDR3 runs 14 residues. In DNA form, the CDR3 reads TGTGCCAGTATTTCGGGCGGAGGTTCCTACGAGCAGTACTTC. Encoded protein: CASISGGGSYEQYF.

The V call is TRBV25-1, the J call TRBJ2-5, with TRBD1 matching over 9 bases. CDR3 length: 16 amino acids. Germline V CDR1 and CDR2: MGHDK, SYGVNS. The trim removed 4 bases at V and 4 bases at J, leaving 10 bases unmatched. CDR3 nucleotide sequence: TGTGCCAGCAGTGCCCTGGGACAGGGAGGTGGAGAGACCCAGTACTTC. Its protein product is CASSALGQGGGETQYF.